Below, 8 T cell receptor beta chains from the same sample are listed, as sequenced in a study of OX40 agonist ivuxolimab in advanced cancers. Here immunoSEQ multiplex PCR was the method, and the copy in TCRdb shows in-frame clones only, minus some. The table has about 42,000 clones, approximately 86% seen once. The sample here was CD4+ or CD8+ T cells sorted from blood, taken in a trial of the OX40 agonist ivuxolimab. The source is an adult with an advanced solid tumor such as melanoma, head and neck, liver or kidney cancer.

CDR3: CASSPKGWTEAFF. CDR3 nucleotide sequence: TGTGCCAGCAGCCCCAAGGGGTGGACTGAAGCTTTCTTT. The J gene is TRBJ1-1, the V gene TRBV9, with D possibly TRBD1 on 5 matching bases. The germline V gene has CDR1 SGDLS and CDR2 YYNGEE. CDR3 length equals 13 residues. The ends were cut back, 4 bases at V and 5 bases at J, with 12 bases in the middle.

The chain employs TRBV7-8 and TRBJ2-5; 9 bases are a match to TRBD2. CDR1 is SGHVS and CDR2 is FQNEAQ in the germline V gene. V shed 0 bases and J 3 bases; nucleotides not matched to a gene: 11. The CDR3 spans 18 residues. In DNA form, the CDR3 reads TGTGCCAGCAGCTTAGCTCGAGCGGGGGGACGTATAGAAGAGACCCAGTACTTC. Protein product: CASSLARAGGRIEETQYF.

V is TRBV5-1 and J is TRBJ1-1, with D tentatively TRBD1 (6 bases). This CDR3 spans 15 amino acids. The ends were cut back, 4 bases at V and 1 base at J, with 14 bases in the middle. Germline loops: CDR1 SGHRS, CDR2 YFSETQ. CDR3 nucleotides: TGCGCCAGCAGCCGCGGAGGGGGGGCGAACACTGAAGCTTTCTTT. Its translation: CASSRGGGANTEAFF.

The CDR3 DNA is TGTGCCAGCAGTTTGGCAGGGGGGGCCGTCTATGGCTACACCTTC. Protein: CASSLAGGAVYGYTF. The rearrangement uses TRBV27 and TRBJ1-2, with 7 bases that match TRBD1. This CDR3 has 15 amino acids. The trim removed 3 bases at V and 4 bases at J, leaving 8 bases unmatched. Per germline, CDR1 MNHEY and CDR2 SMNVEV (reference sequence).

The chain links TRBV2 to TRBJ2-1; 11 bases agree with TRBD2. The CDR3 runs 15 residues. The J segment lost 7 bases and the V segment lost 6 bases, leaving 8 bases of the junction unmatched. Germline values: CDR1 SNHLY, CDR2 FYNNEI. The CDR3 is CASRIAGGVGNEQFF. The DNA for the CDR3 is TGTGCCAGCAGGATAGCGGGGGGGGTTGGAAATGAGCAGTTCTTC.

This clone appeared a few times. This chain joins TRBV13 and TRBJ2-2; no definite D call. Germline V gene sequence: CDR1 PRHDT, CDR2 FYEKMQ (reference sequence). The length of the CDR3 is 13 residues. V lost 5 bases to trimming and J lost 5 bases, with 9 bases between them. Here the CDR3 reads CASSQSRTGELFF. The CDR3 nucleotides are TGTGCCAGCAGCCAGTCGCGTACCGGGGAGCTGTTTTTT. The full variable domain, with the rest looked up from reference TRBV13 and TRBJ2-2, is AAGVIQSPRHLIKEKRETATLKCYPIPRHDTVYWYQQGPGQDPQFLISFYEKMQSDKGSIPDRFSAQQFSDYHSELNMSSLELGDSALYFCASSQSRTGELFFGEGSRLTVL.

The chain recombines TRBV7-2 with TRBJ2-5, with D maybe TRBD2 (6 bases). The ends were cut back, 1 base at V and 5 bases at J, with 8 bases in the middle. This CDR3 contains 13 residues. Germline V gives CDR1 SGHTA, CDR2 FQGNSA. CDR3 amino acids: CASSLVGGETQYF. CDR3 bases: TGTGCCAGCAGCTTAGTGGGAGGCGAGACCCAGTACTTC.

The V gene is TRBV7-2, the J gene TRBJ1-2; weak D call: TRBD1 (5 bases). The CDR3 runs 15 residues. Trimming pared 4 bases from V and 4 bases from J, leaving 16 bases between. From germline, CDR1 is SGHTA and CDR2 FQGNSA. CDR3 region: CASSSREGFGYGYTF. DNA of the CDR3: TGTGCCAGCAGCTCTAGGGAGGGGTTCGGCTATGGCTACACCTTC.